These 17 T cell receptor beta chains were sequenced from one sample in a study of T cell repertoires in cytomegalovirus infection. TCRdb reprocessed the reads with MiXCR, giving one entry per CDR3 protein. This table has some 300,000 distinct CDR3 sequences, about 17% appearing once. Sequences were obtained from PBMCs. Source of these receptors: a human donor in good health (CMV status not recorded). Some clones in this sample may be carry-over from other donors' samples.

The gene calls are TRBV7-2 and TRBJ2-3; D not resolved. Germline CDR1 is SGHTA and CDR2 is FQGNSA. Trimming stripped 7 bases from V and 4 bases from J, with 15 bases between. The CDR3 is 14 amino acids. Here the CDR3 reads CASNELMSPDTQYF. In DNA form, the CDR3 reads TGTGCCAGCAACGAGCTTATGTCCCCAGATACGCAGTATTTT. The variable domain in full, with the rest retrieved from reference TRBV7-2 and TRBJ2-3, is GAGVSQSPSNKVTEKGKDVELRCDPISGHTALYWYRQSLGQGLEFLIYFQGNSAPDKSGLPSDRFSAERTGGSVSTLTIQRTQQEDSAVYLCASNELMSPDTQYFGPGTRLTVL.

At least ten counts were recorded for this clonotype. This chain connects TRBV28 to TRBJ1-2; 7 bases are a match to TRBD1. The CDR3 totals 12 residues. Germline lookup yields CDR1 MDHEN and CDR2 SYDVKM. The V and J ends lost 5 bases and 13 bases, in that order; junction bases with no gene match: 10. DNA of the CDR3: TGTGCCAGCAGTACCCGACAGGGAGACTGCACCTTC. Translated: CASSTRQGDCTF.

The J gene is TRBJ2-1, the V gene TRBV7-9, with 8 bases matching TRBD2. J gave up 6 bases and V 5 bases, and 12 bases lay outside the gene matches. The germline V gene has CDR1 SEHNR and CDR2 FQNEAQ (reference sequence). The CDR3 runs to 16 residues. The CDR3 reads CASSPRTSPIINEQFF. The CDR3 nucleotides read TGTGCCAGCAGCCCTAGGACTAGCCCTATCATCAATGAGCAGTTCTTC.

This clonotype was seen a handful of times. This chain uses TRBV29-1 with TRBJ1-5; D is uncertain. Looked up from germline, CDR1 is SQVTM and CDR2 is ANQGSEA. V was clipped by 4 bases and J by 4 bases, with 11 bases between them. This CDR3 comprises 13 residues. DNA for the CDR3: TGCAGCGTTGGCCAGGCGCCAAATCAGCCCCAGCATTTT. Its protein product is CSVGQAPNQPQHF.

The CDR3 spells CASSESAPGGGNYEQYF. Written as DNA, the CDR3 is TGTGCCAGCAGTGAATCCGCGCCGGGGGGGGGTAACTACGAGCAGTACTTC. The chain combines TRBV25-1 with TRBJ2-7, with 8 bases matching TRBD2. Germline CDR1 reads MGHDK; CDR2 reads SYGVNS. J lost 3 bases, V lost 1 base, and 11 bases had no gene match. This CDR3 has 17 amino acids.

In its sample, this clonotype was seen many times. The chain uses TRBV7-8 and TRBJ2-5; D possibly uses TRBD1 or TRBD2 (5 bases each). The CDR3 totals 13 residues. Per the germline V gene, CDR1 is SGHVS and CDR2 is FQNEAQ. Trimming took 2 bases from V and 3 from J, leaving 7 bases between them. The CDR3 loop is CASSLMGEETQYF. The CDR3 region has the DNA TGTGCCAGCAGCTTAATGGGGGAAGAGACCCAGTACTTC.

This clonotype was detected ten times or more. J is TRBJ1-1 and V is TRBV7-8, with D unresolved. This CDR3 is 14 amino acids long. V shed 2 bases and J shed 1 base, with 8 bases lying between them. Germline CDR1 SGHVS, CDR2 FQNEAQ. In DNA, the CDR3 is TGTGCCAGCAGCTTATCACGCGGGAACACTGAAGCTTTCTTT. It yields the protein CASSLSRGNTEAFF.

The chain carries TRBV6-2 or TRBV6-3 and TRBJ2-3; D unresolved. The CDR3 runs 15 residues. V was trimmed by 5 bases and J by 7 bases, leaving 19 bases between them. CDR1 is MNHEY and CDR2 is SVGEGT in the germline V gene. The CDR3, as DNA: TGTGCCAGCAGTCCCGGCCACTCTCCGGCAAATACGCAGTATTTT. This encodes CASSPGHSPANTQYF.

The gene calls are TRBV12-3 or TRBV12-4 and TRBJ1-5; unclear D gene. Trimming left V 5 bases short and J 5 bases short, with 10 bases between. This CDR3 spans 13 amino acids. The CDR3 spells CASSLDYDQPQHF. The CDR3, as DNA: TGTGCCAGCAGTCTGGACTACGATCAGCCCCAGCATTTT.

This clonotype was picked up many times. The chain employs TRBV7-2 and TRBJ2-2; no clear D gene. Trimming left V 3 bases short and J 4 bases short, with 9 bases between. The length of the CDR3 is 14 residues. Per germline, CDR1 SGHTA and CDR2 FQGNSA. In nucleotides, the CDR3 is TGTGCCAGCAGCTTCCCGATCCTCACCGGGGAGCTGTTTTTT. This gives the protein CASSFPILTGELFF.

The chain is built from TRBV12-3 or TRBV12-4 and TRBJ1-5; D gene ambiguous. The CDR3 consists of 13 residues. V lost 6 bases to trimming and J lost 4 bases, with 10 bases between them. Written as DNA, the CDR3 is TGTGCCAGCAGGTATAGGCCGAATCAGCCCCAGCATTTT. Its protein is CASRYRPNQPQHF.

This clonotype showed up just a few times. The chain is built from TRBV11-2 and TRBJ2-3; D remains unclear. Trimming removed 5 bases from V and 1 base from J, with 7 bases in between. This CDR3 spans 13 amino acids. Per germline, CDR1 SGHAT and CDR2 FQNNGV. The CDR3 region is CASSTPGTDTQYF. CDR3 coding DNA: TGTGCCAGCAGCACCCCGGGCACAGATACGCAGTATTTT.

This clonotype occurred many times. The CDR3 sequence is CASSNGAGGDHTYEQYF. The DNA of the CDR3 is TGTGCCAGCAGTAATGGGGCGGGGGGGGATCATACCTACGAGCAGTACTTC. The V gene is TRBV12-3 or TRBV12-4, the J gene TRBJ2-7; 9 nucleotides align to TRBD2. The CDR3 runs to 17 residues. Germline trimming cut 5 bases from V and 2 bases from J; bases unmatched to any gene: 13.

This clonotype was observed a handful of times. V and J are TRBV7-9 and TRBJ2-5; TRBD1 is a possible D gene (6 bases). Germline assignment: CDR1 SEHNR and CDR2 FQNEAQ (reference sequence). The germline V and J ends were trimmed by 5 bases and 5 bases, with 18 bases remaining between them. This CDR3 is 15 amino acids long. The CDR3, as DNA: TGTGCCAGCAGCCCCTCACAGGGAACGAGGGAGACCCAGTACTTC. It codes for CASSPSQGTRETQYF.

The chain couples TRBV28 to TRBJ1-2, with 8 nucleotides matching TRBD1. This CDR3 comprises 14 residues. Germline V gives CDR1 MDHEN, CDR2 SYDVKM. J gave up 0 bases and V 6 bases, and 3 bases lay outside the gene matches. This CDR3 is CASRNRGSNYGYTF. The CDR3 DNA reads TGTGCCAGCAGGAACAGGGGGTCTAACTATGGCTACACCTTC.

At least ten counts were recorded for this clonotype. This chain connects TRBV20-1 to TRBJ2-7; either TRBD1 or TRBD2 may fit D (5 bases each). The CDR3 spans 14 residues. CDR1 is DFQATT, CDR2 SNEGSKA, per germline (reference sequence). V lost 3 bases, J lost 4 bases, and 16 bases lay in between. The CDR3 here is CSARGEGRRYEQYF. The DNA of the CDR3 is TGCAGTGCTAGGGGAGAGGGGCGAAGATACGAGCAGTACTTC.

This sequence joins TRBV20-1 and TRBJ2-6, with a tentative D call TRBD1 (6 bases). Germline V gene sequence: CDR1 DFQATT, CDR2 SNEGSKA (reference sequence). This CDR3 contains 15 residues. Trimming removed 2 bases from V and 3 bases from J, with 11 bases in between. CDR3 sequence reads: CSARLQGSGANVLTF. DNA for the CDR3: TGCAGTGCTAGATTACAGGGAAGTGGGGCCAACGTCCTGACTTTC.